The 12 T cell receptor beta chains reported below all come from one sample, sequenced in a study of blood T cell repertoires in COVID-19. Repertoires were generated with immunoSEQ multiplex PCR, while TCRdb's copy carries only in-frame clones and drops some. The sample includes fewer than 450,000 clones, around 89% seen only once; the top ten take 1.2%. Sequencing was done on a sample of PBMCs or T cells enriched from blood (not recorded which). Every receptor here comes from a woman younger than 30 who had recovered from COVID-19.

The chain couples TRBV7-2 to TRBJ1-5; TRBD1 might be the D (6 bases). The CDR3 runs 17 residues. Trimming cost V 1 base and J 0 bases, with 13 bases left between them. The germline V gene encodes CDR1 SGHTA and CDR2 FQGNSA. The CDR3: CASSLVRGAYSNQPQHF. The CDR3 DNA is TGTGCCAGCAGCTTAGTCAGGGGCGCTTATAGCAATCAGCCCCAGCATTTT.

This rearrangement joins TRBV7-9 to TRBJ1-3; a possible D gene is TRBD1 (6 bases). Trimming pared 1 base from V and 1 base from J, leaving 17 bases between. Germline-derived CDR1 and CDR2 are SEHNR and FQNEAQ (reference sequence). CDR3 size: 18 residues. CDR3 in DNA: TGTGCCAGCAGCTTAGTCCCGAACAGGGAACGGTCTGGAAACACCATATATTTT. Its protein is CASSLVPNRERSGNTIYF.

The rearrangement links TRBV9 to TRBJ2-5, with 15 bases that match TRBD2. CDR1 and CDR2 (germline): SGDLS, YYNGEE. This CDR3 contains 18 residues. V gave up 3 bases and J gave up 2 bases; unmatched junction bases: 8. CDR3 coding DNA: TGTGCCAGCAGCGACGGGACTAGCGGGGGGACGGGGCAAGAGACCCAGTACTTC. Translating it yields CASSDGTSGGTGQETQYF.

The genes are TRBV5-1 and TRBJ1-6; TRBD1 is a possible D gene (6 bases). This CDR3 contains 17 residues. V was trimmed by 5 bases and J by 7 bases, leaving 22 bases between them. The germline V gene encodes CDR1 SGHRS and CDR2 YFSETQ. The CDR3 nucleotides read TGCGCCAGCAGAAGGGGCTCGGGGGGCGCAGAAAATTCACCCCTCCACTTT. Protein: CASRRGSGGAENSPLHF.

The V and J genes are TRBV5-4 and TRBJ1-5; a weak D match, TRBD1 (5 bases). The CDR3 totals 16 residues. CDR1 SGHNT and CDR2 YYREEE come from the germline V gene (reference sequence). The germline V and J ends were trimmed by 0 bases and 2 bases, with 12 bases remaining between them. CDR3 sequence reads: CASSLAGGEGNQPQHF. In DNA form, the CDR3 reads TGTGCCAGCAGCTTGGCCGGGGGGGAGGGCAATCAGCCCCAGCATTTT.

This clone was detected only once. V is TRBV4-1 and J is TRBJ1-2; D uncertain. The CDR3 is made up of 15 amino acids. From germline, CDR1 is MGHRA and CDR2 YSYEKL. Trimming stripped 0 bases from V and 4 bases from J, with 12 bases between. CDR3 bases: TGCGCCAGCAGCCAAGATTATGGGGAGGCCTATGGCTACACCTTC. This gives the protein CASSQDYGEAYGYTF.

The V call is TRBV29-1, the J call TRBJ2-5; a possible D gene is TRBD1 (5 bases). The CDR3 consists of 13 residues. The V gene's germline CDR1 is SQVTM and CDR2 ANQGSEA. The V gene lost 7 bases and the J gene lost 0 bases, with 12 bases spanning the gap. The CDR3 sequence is CSDQTENQETQYF. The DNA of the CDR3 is TGCAGCGACCAGACAGAAAACCAAGAGACCCAGTACTTC. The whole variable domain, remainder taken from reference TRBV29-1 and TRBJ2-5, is SAVISQKPSRDICQRGTSLTIQCQVDSQVTMMFWYRQQPGQSLTLIATANQGSEATYESGFVIDKFPISRPNLTFSTLTVSNMSPEDSSIYLCSDQTENQETQYFGPGTRLLVL.

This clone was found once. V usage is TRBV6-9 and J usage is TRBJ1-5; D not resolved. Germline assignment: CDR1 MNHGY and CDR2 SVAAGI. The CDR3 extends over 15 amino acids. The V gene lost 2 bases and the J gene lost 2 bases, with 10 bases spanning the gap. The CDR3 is CASSYRVLGNQPQHF. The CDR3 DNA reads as TGTGCCAGCAGTTATCGGGTTTTAGGCAATCAGCCCCAGCATTTT.

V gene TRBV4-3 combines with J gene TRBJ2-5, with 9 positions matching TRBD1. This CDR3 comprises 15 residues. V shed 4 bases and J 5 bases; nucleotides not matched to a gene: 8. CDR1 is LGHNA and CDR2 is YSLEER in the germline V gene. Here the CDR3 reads CASSREGTGTETQYF. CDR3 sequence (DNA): TGCGCCAGCAGCCGGGAAGGGACAGGGACGGAGACCCAGTACTTC.

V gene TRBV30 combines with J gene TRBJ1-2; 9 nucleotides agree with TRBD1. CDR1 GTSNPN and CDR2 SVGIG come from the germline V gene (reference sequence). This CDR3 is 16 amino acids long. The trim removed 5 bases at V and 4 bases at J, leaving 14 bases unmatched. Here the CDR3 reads CAWRRDRVLVGYGYTF. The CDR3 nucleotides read TGTGCCTGGCGGCGGGACAGGGTTCTTGTAGGCTATGGCTACACCTTC.

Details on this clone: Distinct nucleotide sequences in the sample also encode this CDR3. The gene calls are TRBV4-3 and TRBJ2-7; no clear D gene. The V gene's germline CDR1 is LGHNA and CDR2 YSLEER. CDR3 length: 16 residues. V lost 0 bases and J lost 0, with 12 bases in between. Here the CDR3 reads CASSQDLQTVSYEQYF. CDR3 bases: TGCGCCAGCAGCCAAGACTTGCAGACTGTCTCCTACGAGCAGTACTTC.

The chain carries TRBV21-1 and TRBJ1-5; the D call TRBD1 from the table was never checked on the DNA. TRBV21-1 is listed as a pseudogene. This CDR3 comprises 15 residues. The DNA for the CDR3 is TGTGCCAGCCGCCAACTAAGACAGGGGTGTCAGCCCCAGCATTTT. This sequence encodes CASRQLRQGCQPQHF.